This TCR beta chain came from a study of cytomegalovirus exposure and HLA in healthy donors. General study results and limits: Reports state that TCR beta sequences accurately predicted most subjects' HLA-A and HLA-B alleles. There were under 200 TCR beta chains listed as cytomegalovirus-associated.

Vbeta (60) and Jbeta (13) primers were used in the PCR. Study processing details: In a later analysis, approximately 80 million unique TCR beta chains included roughly 11 million shared by two or more donors. Profiling relied on immunoSEQ multiplex PCR, and the TCRdb table lists in-frame clones only, not all of them. D and trimming come from the DNA, and the V and J calls and clone size come from that table. The table has around 200,000 clones, more than 65% seen once. The CDR3 totals 13 residues. The V end lost 6 bases, the J end lost 1 base, and 4 bases lay between the germline ends. Germline-derived CDR1 and CDR2 are MNHEY and SVGAGI. As for this clone: Its antigen is currently unknown.

The rearrangement joins TRBV6-5 to TRBJ2-6; no clear D gene. The sequence came from a man aged 45 to 65 in good health and CMV-seronegative. What was sequenced was PBMCs. The CDR3 nucleotides read TGTGCCAGCAGCATGTCTGGGGCCAACGTCCTGACTTTC. Translated, it gives CASSMSGANVLTF.